These 9 T cell receptor beta chains share one sample of origin, sequenced in a study of blood T cells in healthy people across ages. A second PCR, run for about 6 to 12 cycles, used a sample-barcoded 5' primer plus a J-beta primer mix. TCRdb redid the calling of the 5' RACE reads with MiXCR, one entry per CDR3 protein. The repertoire has roughly 1.5 million distinct CDR3 sequences, 35% to 45% of them found once; the top ten carry around 4%. The sample consisted of blood. The receptors shown here come from a young woman in good health.

The V call is TRBV4-3, the J call TRBJ2-7; 8 bases align to TRBD1. CDR1 is LGHNA, CDR2 YSLEER, per germline. V dropped 3 bases and J dropped 7; count of bases not matched to a gene: 5. The CDR3 is 13 amino acids. The CDR3 loop reads CASSHPGGGEQYF. For the CDR3, the DNA is TGCGCCAGCAGCCACCCAGGGGGCGGGGAGCAGTACTTC.

The chain carries TRBV9 and TRBJ1-2, with D maybe TRBD1 (6 bases). The V gene's germline CDR1 is SGDLS and CDR2 YYNGEE. The CDR3 has 14 residues. Deletions cut 4 bases from V and 8 bases from J, with 18 bases between. The CDR3 coding sequence is TGTGCCAGCAGCACAGCCACCCGGGGGCACGGCTACACCTTC. This sequence encodes CASSTATRGHGYTF.

In its sample, this clonotype was seen a few times. The chain carries TRBV2 and TRBJ2-7; D is unresolved. Germline V lookup: CDR1 SNHLY, CDR2 FYNNEI. V was cut by 6 bases and J by 0 bases, with 12 bases left in between. The CDR3 sequence is 14 residues long. The chain's CDR3 is CASRIESASYEQYF. In nucleotides, the CDR3 is TGTGCCAGCAGAATCGAGTCAGCCTCCTACGAGCAGTACTTC.

Concerning this clonotype itself: This may be a read error, as it is one base from a much larger clone. The CDR3 coding sequence is TGTGCCAGTCGGCAGAGTCCCTTCACAGATACGCAGTATTTT. This codes for CASRQSPFTDTQYF. The chain links TRBV12-3 or TRBV12-4 to TRBJ2-3; D gene uncertain. The CDR3 totals 14 residues. The ends were cut back, 9 bases at V and 2 bases at J, with 15 bases in the middle.

This clonotype was seen a few times. The chain joins TRBV20-1 to TRBJ2-7; 9 bases line up with TRBD2. Trimming cost V 0 bases and J 0 bases; bases outside gene matches: 6. Per germline, CDR1 DFQATT and CDR2 SNEGSKA (reference sequence). CDR3 length: 16 amino acids. The CDR3 DNA sequence: TGCAGTGCTAGAGATCCGGCGGGGGGGCTCTCCTACGAGCAGTACTTC. It translates to CSARDPAGGLSYEQYF.

In its sample, this clonotype was seen once. The chain couples TRBV21-1 to TRBJ1-2. TRBV21-1 is a documented pseudogene. This CDR3 contains 16 residues. The CDR3 DNA reads TGTGCCAGCAGCGAAGAGGCAGGGAGGGTTAACTATGGCTACACCTTC. It yields the protein CASSEEAGRVNYGYTF.

The chain is built from TRBV7-2 and TRBJ2-3; 11 bases are a match to TRBD2. The V gene's germline CDR1 is SGHTA and CDR2 FQGNSA. This CDR3 has 18 residues. Trimming took 5 bases from V and 0 from J; bases not matched to a gene: 10. The CDR3: CASSEPGGTSGSTDTQYF. CDR3 DNA: TGTGCCAGCAGCGAACCGGGGGGGACTAGCGGAAGCACAGATACGCAGTATTTT.

This clonotype was detected a few times. The V and J genes are TRBV12-3 or TRBV12-4 and TRBJ2-7; 8 bases are a match to TRBD1. CDR3 length: 15 residues. V trimming: 5 bases; J trimming: 5 bases; junction bases outside the gene matches: 11. CDR3 amino acids: CASSLRTGFHNEQYF. Written as DNA, the CDR3 is TGTGCCAGCAGTCTCAGGACAGGGTTCCACAACGAGCAGTACTTC.

This clonotype occurred a few times. The V gene is TRBV10-3, the J gene TRBJ2-5, with D unclear. Germline CDR1 reads ENHRY; CDR2 reads SYGVKD. This CDR3 has 11 residues. Trimming stripped 3 bases from V and 5 bases from J, with 4 bases between. CDR3 sequence (DNA): TGTGCCATCAGTGAAACGGAGACCCAGTACTTC. Translating it yields CAISETETQYF.